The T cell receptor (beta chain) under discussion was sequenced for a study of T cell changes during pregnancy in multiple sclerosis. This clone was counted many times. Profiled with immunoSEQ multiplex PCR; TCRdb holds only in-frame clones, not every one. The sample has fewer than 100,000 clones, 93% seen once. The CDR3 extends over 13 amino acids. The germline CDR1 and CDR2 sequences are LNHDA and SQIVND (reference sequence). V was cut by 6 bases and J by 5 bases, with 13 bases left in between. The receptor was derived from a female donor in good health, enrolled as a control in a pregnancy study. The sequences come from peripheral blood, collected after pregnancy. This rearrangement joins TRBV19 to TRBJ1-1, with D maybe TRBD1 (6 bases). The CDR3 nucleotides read TGTGCCAGTAGGCAAGGGGGTCGGACTGAAGCTTTCTTT. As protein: CASRQGGRTEAFF.